This is a list of T cell receptor beta chains from one sample in a study of blood T cell repertoires in COVID-19. The data were produced by immunoSEQ multiplex PCR, yet TCRdb's version contains in-frame clones alone and is incomplete. In the table there are around 45,000 clones, approximately 90% of which are singletons. The sequenced sample was peripheral blood. The receptor source for this set is a man of 80 years or more with acute or convalescent COVID-19. Both conserved end residues are part of each CDR3. A D gene is named only where the DNA matches it firmly. The listing skips clone size in some rows; elsewhere it reads once, few, many or a size class.

v_call,clone_size,d_call,j_call,cdr3_aa,cdr3_nt
TRBV7-8,-,TRBD1,TRBJ2-1,CASSLVGQGSGEQFF,TGTGCCAGCAGCTTGGTGGGACAGGGGAGTGGTGAGCAGTTCTTC
TRBV2,few,-,TRBJ2-1,CASSEGAYNEQFF,TGTGCCAGCAGTGAGGGAGCTTACAATGAGCAGTTCTTC
TRBV29-1,-,-,TRBJ1-3,CSVSEGSAGNTIYF,TGCAGCGTCTCGGAGGGCAGTGCTGGAAACACCATATATTTT
TRBV3-1/TRBV3-2,-,-,TRBJ1-6,CASSQDRGQLHF,TGTGCCAGCAGCCAAGATCGCGGACAGCTCCACTTT
TRBV20-1,-,TRBD1,TRBJ1-4,CSASGPRDRDDEKLFF,TGCAGTGCTAGTGGCCCCCGGGACAGGGACGATGAAAAACTGTTTTTT
TRBV9,-,-,TRBJ2-2,CASSAEGVVNTGELFF,TGTGCCAGCAGCGCAGAAGGGGTAGTGAACACCGGGGAGCTGTTTTTT
TRBV28,-,-,TRBJ1-2,CASTETRYGYTF,TGTGCCAGCACCGAAACCCGGTATGGCTACACCTTC
TRBV5-4,-,TRBD2,TRBJ2-5,CASSSAGAQETQYF,TGTGCCAGCAGCTCAGCGGGGGCTCAAGAGACCCAGTACTTC
TRBV7-3,-,TRBD2,TRBJ2-1,CASSPGGGGYNEQFF,TGTGCCAGCAGCCCTGGAGGCGGGGGGTACAATGAGCAGTTCTTC
TRBV7-8,-,-,TRBJ1-6,CASRQRTSSYPYNSPLHF,TGTGCCAGCAGACAACGGACTTCTTCTTACCCCTATAATTCACCCCTCCACTTT
TRBV2,-,TRBD2,TRBJ2-5,CASTGAGGPLETQYF,TGTGCCAGCACCGGAGCGGGGGGGCCGTTAGAGACCCAGTACTTC
TRBV3-1/TRBV3-2,once,-,TRBJ2-2,CASSRRGGELFF,TGTGCCAGCAGCCGGCGGGGCGGGGAGCTGTTTTTT
TRBV30,-,TRBD2,TRBJ2-5,CAWSVTSRETQYF,TGTGCCTGGAGTGTGACTAGCCGAGAGACCCAGTACTTC
TRBV14,-,TRBD2,TRBJ2-3,CASSQDLAGPSTDTQYF,TGTGCCAGCAGCCAAGATCTAGCGGGACCTAGCACAGATACGCAGTATTTT
TRBV30,once,-,TRBJ2-5,CAWSRSLGDQYF,TGTGCCTGGAGTAGGAGCCTCGGTGACCAGTACTTC
TRBV21-1,-,-,TRBJ1-5,CASKQGRSNQPQHF,TGTGCCAGCAAGCAGGGTCGGAGCAATCAGCCCCAGCATTTT
TRBV7-2,-,TRBD2,TRBJ2-7,CASSLSGGGAYEQYF,TGTGCCAGCAGCTTAAGTGGCGGGGGGGCCTACGAGCAGTACTTC
TRBV3-1/TRBV3-2,-,TRBD2,TRBJ2-3,CASSPLAGGTTDTQYF,TGTGCCAGCAGCCCATTAGCGGGGGGGACCACAGATACGCAGTATTTT
TRBV6-5,-,-,TRBJ1-2,CASTRSLTYGYTF,TGTGCCAGCACCCGGTCCCTTACCTATGGCTACACCTTC
TRBV7-2,-,TRBD2,TRBJ2-3,CASSLAGLAGVSTDTQYF,TGTGCCAGCAGCTTAGCGGGACTAGCGGGGGTTAGCACAGATACGCAGTATTTT
TRBV5-6,-,-,TRBJ2-2,CASSSGLNTGELFF,TGTGCCAGCAGCTCGGGACTGAACACCGGGGAGCTGTTTTTT
TRBV24-1,-,TRBD1,TRBJ2-1,CATSDSRRQGALDEQFF,TGTGCCACCAGTGATAGTAGGAGACAGGGGGCTTTGGATGAGCAGTTCTTC
TRBV28,-,-,TRBJ2-6,CASSLLESGANVLTF,TGTGCCAGCAGTTTATTAGAATCTGGGGCCAACGTCCTGACTTTC
TRBV25-1,once,TRBD1,TRBJ1-1,CASRGGQTNTEAFF,TGTGCCAGCAGAGGGGGACAGACGAACACTGAAGCTTTCTTT
TRBV3-1/TRBV3-2,-,-,TRBJ1-2,CASSQGRQDNYGYTF,TGTGCCAGCAGCCAAGGGCGACAGGATAACTATGGCTACACCTTC
TRBV14,-,TRBD1,TRBJ1-2,CASSHDPRDRENYGYTF,TGTGCCAGCAGCCACGACCCCCGGGACAGGGAAAACTATGGCTACACCTTC
TRBV5-8,-,-,TRBJ1-6,CASSYAAGGFVDNSPLHF,TGTGCCAGCAGCTACGCAGCGGGGGGCTTCGTAGATAATTCACCCCTCCACTTT
TRBV2,-,TRBD1,TRBJ1-2,CASRDMTGAPRDYGYTF,TGTGCCAGCAGGGACATGACAGGGGCCCCGAGGGACTATGGCTACACCTTC
TRBV6-5,-,TRBD1,TRBJ2-1,CASSFSLDRDNEQFF,TGTGCCAGCAGTTTCTCCCTGGACAGGGACAATGAGCAGTTCTTC
TRBV11-2,-,TRBD1,TRBJ1-2,CASRRLRTGVTYGYTF,TGTGCCAGCAGGCGACTCAGAACAGGGGTCACCTATGGCTACACCTTC
TRBV7-9,-,-,TRBJ1-1,CASSRQATRNTEAFF,TGTGCCAGCAGCCGACAGGCCACGAGGAACACTGAAGCTTTCTTT
TRBV12-5,-,TRBD1,TRBJ2-1,CASGVGGYEQFF,TGTGCTAGTGGGGTAGGGGGCTATGAGCAGTTCTTC
TRBV5-1,-,-,TRBJ1-3,CASSSTGSSGNTIYF,TGCGCCAGCAGCTCGACAGGCTCCTCTGGAAACACCATATATTTT
TRBV2,-,-,TRBJ2-7,CASSGSRTTYEQYF,TGTGCCAGCAGTGGGAGCAGGACTACCTACGAGCAGTACTTC
TRBV7-9,-,-,TRBJ2-1,CASSLTVSYNEQFF,TGTGCCAGCAGCCTAACGGTGTCATACAATGAGCAGTTCTTC
TRBV27,-,TRBD1,TRBJ2-5,CASSPRTGWETQYF,TGTGCCAGCAGTCCCCGGACAGGGTGGGAGACCCAGTACTTC
TRBV7-9,few,-,TRBJ2-5,CASSARALVAVETQYF,TGTGCCAGCAGCGCTAGAGCTTTGGTAGCGGTGGAGACCCAGTACTTC
TRBV5-6,-,TRBD2,TRBJ2-3,CASSPNGAGSTDTQYF,TGTGCCAGCAGCCCAAATGGAGCGGGAAGCACAGATACGCAGTATTTT
TRBV5-1,once,-,TRBJ1-1,CASSLPEVVDTEAFF,TGCGCCAGCAGCCTACCGGAGGTAGTGGACACTGAAGCTTTCTTT
TRBV5-1,-,TRBD1,TRBJ2-2,CASSLAGTVGTGELFF,TGCGCCAGCAGCTTGGCTGGGACAGTCGGCACCGGGGAGCTGTTTTTT
TRBV20-1,-,-,TRBJ1-1,CSARDPRGAFF,TGCAGTGCTAGAGATCCGCGGGGCGCTTTCTTT
TRBV6-1,-,-,TRBJ1-2,CASSETGDYGYTF,TGTGCCAGCAGTGAAACGGGAGACTATGGCTACACCTTC
TRBV5-1,-,-,TRBJ1-4,CASSLANGEDEKLFF,TGCGCCAGCAGCTTGGCCAATGGGGAGGATGAAAAACTGTTTTTT
TRBV5-1,once,TRBD1,TRBJ1-2,CASSFEGALGYTF,TGCGCCAGCAGCTTCGAGGGGGCTCTTGGCTACACCTTC
TRBV5-1,once,-,TRBJ2-3,CASSPTPGTRRADTQYF,TGCGCCAGCAGCCCAACACCCGGGACTCGAAGGGCAGATACGCAGTATTTT
TRBV19,-,-,TRBJ1-1,CASRGAGRTEAFF,TGTGCCAGTAGAGGGGCAGGGCGGACTGAAGCTTTCTTT
TRBV3-1/TRBV3-2,-,-,TRBJ1-1,CASSQVTGFTEAFF,TGTGCCAGCAGCCAAGTAACAGGGTTCACTGAAGCTTTCTTT